This T cell receptor (beta chain) was documented in a study of human T cells and chemical hapten exposure. Whole-study context: Scalp application of diphenylcyclopropenone was performed weekly in patients across the entire roughly 22-week study. Alopecia areata, totalis or universalis affected patients, mainly female.

The table lists this clonotype with a few counts. As yet, its antigen is unknown. In the source study's methods: With a range of about 23,224 to 700,000, the median per sample was roughly 95,000 TCRs. TCRdb reprocessed the RACE reads via MiXCR and lists one record per CDR3 protein. The V and J calls reflect TCRdb's pipeline rather than the authors' work. The data hold under 400,000 distinct CDR3 sequences, with 5.1% observed a single time. Time point in this sample: pre-sensitization, week 0. This sample's treatment: therapeutic diphenylcyclopropenone sensitization with weekly scalp DPC. CDR3 length: 14 residues. The J segment lost 8 bases and the V segment lost 2 bases, leaving 3 bases of the junction unmatched. Germline V CDR1 and CDR2: ENHRY, SYGVKD. Whole-study findings and limits: TCRs at high frequency, those above 1 in 1000, did not change with DPC sensitization.

This TCR came from a woman aged 50 to 60 with alopecia areata. Some clones in this sample may be carry-over from other donors' samples. The chain employs TRBV10-3 and TRBJ1-4; 9 bases are a match to TRBD1. The material sequenced was whole blood, taken in connection with sensitization to the hapten diphenylcyclopropenone (DPC). CDR3 coding DNA: TGTGCCATCAGTGAGAGGGACAGGGTCGAAAAACTGTTTTTT. Translating it yields CAISERDRVEKLFF.